This T cell receptor (beta chain) was identified in a study of tumor-infiltrating lymphocytes in primary liver carcinoma. Study context: Staging of the tumors gave T1-T3 N0M0, with widths of roughly 4.2 to 11 cm.

The investigators made TCR beta cDNA from roughly 0.55 ug total RNA, using a constant-region primer. Slightly modified ARM-PCR, run as three nested multiplex PCR rounds, produced the TCR beta libraries. Two initial PCR rounds of roughly 10 cycles each paired TRBV1-TRBV30 forward primers with a C-beta reverse primer. Each CDR3 protein is one row after TCRdb ran MiXCR on the multiplex PCR reads. The data contain 50,000 to 60,000 distinct CDR3 sequences, around 82% of them singletons. Co-extracted RNA and DNA came from 20-30 mg of unsorted bulk tissue. The germline gives CDR1 SGHAT, CDR2 FQNNGV. This CDR3 has 20 residues. Unmatched junction bases numbered 15, after V lost 3 bases and J lost 0 bases.

The TCR comes from a man aged 35 to 55 with primary liver carcinoma and hepatitis B virus infection. This chain uses TRBV11-2 with TRBJ2-7; TRBD2 agrees at 12 bases. The sequencing input was liver tumor tissue from sampling region 5. Subset indicated: tumor region T5, tumor centre. In nucleotides, the CDR3 is TGTGCCAGCAGCTTGTGGGAGGGGAGGACTAGCGGGATCGGCTCCTACGAGCAGTACTTC. Translated, it gives CASSLWEGRTSGIGSYEQYF.